This passage covers 11 T cell receptor beta chains from one sample sequenced in a study of blood T cell repertoires in COVID-19. Profiled with immunoSEQ multiplex PCR; TCRdb holds only in-frame clones, not every one. The sample yields about 24,000 clones, roughly 90% seen once. Sequenced: peripheral blood. The receptors come from a woman between 65 and 79 years old with active COVID-19.

This sequence joins TRBV5-1 and TRBJ2-5; 7 nucleotides agree with TRBD2. Germline V CDR1 and CDR2: SGHRS, YFSETQ. CDR3 length: 14 residues. J lost 2 bases, V lost 1 base, and 2 bases had no gene match. The CDR3 DNA sequence: TGCGCCAGCAGCTTGACAGCGGGACAAGAGACCCAGTACTTC. Its translation: CASSLTAGQETQYF.

This chain uses TRBV5-1 with TRBJ2-5; 7 positions agree with TRBD2. The CDR3 consists of 18 residues. The V segment lost 1 base and the J segment 0 bases; nucleotides outside the gene matches: 12. Per the germline V gene, CDR1 is SGHRS and CDR2 is YFSETQ. The CDR3 protein is CASSLSSGDPINQETQYF. The CDR3 DNA sequence: TGCGCCAGCAGCTTGTCAAGCGGGGACCCGATAAACCAAGAGACCCAGTACTTC.

This rearrangement joins TRBV5-1 to TRBJ2-7, with TRBD2 matching over 15 bases. This CDR3 spans 18 amino acids. V was pared by 4 bases and J by 6 bases, with 14 bases of the junction left unmatched. The germline V gene encodes CDR1 SGHRS and CDR2 YFSETQ. The CDR3 coding sequence is TGCGCCAGCAGCCAGGGACTAGCGGGGGGCCTCATAGCCGCCGAGCAGTACTTC. Its translation is CASSQGLAGGLIAAEQYF.

The V and J genes are TRBV7-6 and TRBJ2-7; 8 bases match TRBD1. Germline V gene sequence: CDR1 SGHVS, CDR2 FNYEAQ. CDR3 length: 16 amino acids. Trimming took 4 bases from V and 2 from J; bases not matched to a gene: 10. This CDR3 reads CASSSRTGTGPYEQYF. CDR3 coding DNA: TGTGCCAGCAGCTCTAGGACCGGGACAGGCCCCTACGAGCAGTACTTC.

This sequence joins TRBV30 and TRBJ1-1; D unclear. The CDR3 has 11 residues. Trimming cost V 5 bases and J 6 bases, with 10 bases left between them. CDR1 is GTSNPN, CDR2 SVGIG, per germline (reference sequence). The CDR3 here is CAWEGSAEAFF. CDR3 DNA: TGTGCCTGGGAAGGAAGCGCTGAAGCTTTCTTT.

CDR3 bases: TGCGCCAGCAGCTTGGAGTCCAGGGGCGTCAGCCCTAGCACAGATACGCAGTATTTT. Encoded protein: CASSLESRGVSPSTDTQYF. The rearrangement joins TRBV5-1 to TRBJ2-3; the D gene is possibly TRBD1 (6 bases). This CDR3 comprises 19 residues. V lost 0 bases to trimming and J lost 0 bases, with 20 bases between them. Per the germline V gene, CDR1 is SGHRS and CDR2 is YFSETQ.

The V gene is TRBV5-4, the J gene TRBJ2-3; D not certain. The CDR3 totals 13 residues. Per germline, CDR1 SGHNT and CDR2 YYREEE (reference sequence). Trimming pared 0 bases from V and 3 bases from J, leaving 5 bases between. Written as DNA, the CDR3 is TGTGCCAGCAGCTTGGTTCCTACAGATACGCAGTATTTT. Translating it yields CASSLVPTDTQYF. Combining the CDR3 with reference TRBV5-4 and TRBJ2-3 gives the whole variable domain ETGVTQSPTHLIKTRGQQVTLRCSSQSGHNTVSWYQQALGQGPQFIFQYYREEENGRGNFPPRFSGLQFPNYSSELNVNALELDDSALYLCASSLVPTDTQYFGPGTRLTVL.

The chain has TRBV5-4 and TRBJ2-3, with D maybe TRBD2 (5 bases). The CDR3 totals 15 residues. The V end was cut by 1 base, the J end by 3 bases, with 12 bases between. Per the germline V gene, CDR1 is SGHNT and CDR2 is YYREEE (reference sequence). The chain's CDR3 is CASSLTAGETDTQYF. The CDR3 bases are TGTGCCAGCAGCTTGACGGCGGGTGAAACAGATACGCAGTATTTT.

This clone was counted a single time. CDR3: CASSLPGTTLTDTQYF. The CDR3 DNA sequence: TGTGCCAGCAGCTTACCCGGGACTACCCTCACAGATACGCAGTATTTT. The genes are TRBV11-2 and TRBJ2-3; 7 nucleotides line up with TRBD2. This CDR3 contains 16 residues. Germline-derived CDR1 and CDR2 are SGHAT and FQNNGV. The V and J ends lost 2 bases and 2 bases, in that order; junction bases with no gene match: 7.

The chain employs TRBV7-9 and TRBJ2-2; 9 positions match TRBD1. The CDR3 loop spans 17 amino acids. Germline CDR1 reads SEHNR; CDR2 reads FQNEAQ (reference sequence). Trimming cost V 1 base and J 1 base; bases outside gene matches: 4. In DNA, the CDR3 is TGTGCCAGCAGCTTAGGGACAGGGGCCGTGAACACCGGGGAGCTGTTTTTT. Residues: CASSLGTGAVNTGELFF.

The chain uses TRBV27 and TRBJ1-1; D is uncertain. CDR1 is MNHEY, CDR2 SMNVEV, per germline (reference sequence). Trimming left V 7 bases short and J 1 base short, with 13 bases between. The CDR3 is 14 residues long. CDR3 amino acids: CASTSAGWNTEAFF. The CDR3 nucleotides are TGTGCCAGCACCTCGGCGGGTTGGAACACTGAAGCTTTCTTT.